This TCR beta chain was recorded in a study of shared clonotypes between healthy human individuals. The repertoire was sequenced with immunoSEQ multiplex PCR; TCRdb's copy has only in-frame clones and lacks some. The data hold a few hundred thousand clones, with roughly 97% observed a single time. Division of CD4+ cells produced a CD45RA+ naive subset and a CD45RA-negative memory subset. There are 15 residues in the CDR3. V lost 6 bases and J lost 6; bases outside the gene matches: 6. The germline CDR1 and CDR2 sequences are MNHEY and SVGAGI. The TCR sequence derives from a woman aged 30 to 39 in good health. The V and J genes are TRBV6-5 and TRBJ2-3; TRBD2 agrees at 13 bases. What was sequenced was naive CD4+ T cells sorted from blood. This sample's subset: CD45RA+ positively selected. In DNA form, the CDR3 reads TGTGCCAGCAGAACAACTAGCGGGAGGGGGGATACGCAGTATTTT. As protein: CASRTTSGRGDTQYF.